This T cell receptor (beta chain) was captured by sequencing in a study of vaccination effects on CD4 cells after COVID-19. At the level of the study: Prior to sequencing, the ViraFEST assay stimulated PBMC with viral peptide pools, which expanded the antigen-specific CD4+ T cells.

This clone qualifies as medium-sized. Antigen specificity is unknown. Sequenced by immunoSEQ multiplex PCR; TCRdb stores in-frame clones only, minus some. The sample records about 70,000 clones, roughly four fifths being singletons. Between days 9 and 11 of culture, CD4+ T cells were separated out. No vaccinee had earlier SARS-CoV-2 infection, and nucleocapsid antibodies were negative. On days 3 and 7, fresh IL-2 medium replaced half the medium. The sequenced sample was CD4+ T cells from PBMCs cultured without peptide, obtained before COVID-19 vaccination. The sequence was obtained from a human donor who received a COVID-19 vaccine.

The CDR3 DNA reads as TGTGCCAGCAGCAACCGAGGTCGAGAGACCCAGTACTTC. Its translation is CASSNRGRETQYF. The J gene is TRBJ2-5, the V gene TRBV5-4; D call uncertain. Germline V gives CDR1 SGHNT, CDR2 YYREEE (reference sequence). V shed 4 bases and J shed 4 bases, with 11 bases lying between them. The CDR3 totals 13 residues.